This passage covers 14 T cell receptor beta chains from one sample sequenced in a study of blood T cell repertoires in COVID-19. Sequencing was performed with immunoSEQ multiplex PCR; in TCRdb, only in-frame clones are kept and a portion is missing. The data hold about 300,000 clones, with about nine tenths observed a single time. The sample was peripheral blood. All receptors derive from a woman in her 30s who had recovered from COVID-19.

Concerning this clone itself: Other DNA variants within this sample encode the same CDR3. V and J are TRBV15 and TRBJ1-1; 7 nucleotides line up with TRBD1. J lost 3 bases, V lost 1 base, and 2 bases had no gene match. The CDR3 contains 14 residues. CDR1 and CDR2 from the germline V gene are LNHNV and YYDKDF (reference sequence). The CDR3 region has the DNA TGTGCCACCAGCAGAGGACAGGGAGACACTGAAGCTTTCTTT. Encoded protein: CATSRGQGDTEAFF.

The rearrangement uses TRBV7-2 and TRBJ2-5; D remains ambiguous. The V end lost 4 bases, the J end lost 5 bases, and 11 bases lay between the germline ends. This CDR3 has 13 residues. CDR1 and CDR2 from the germline V gene are SGHTA and FQGNSA. CDR3 sequence (DNA): TGTGCCAGCAGCTCTTTGCGGTCGGAGACCCAGTACTTC. Encoded protein: CASSSLRSETQYF.

The chain joins TRBV18 to TRBJ1-1, with a possible D match to TRBD1 (5 bases). CDR3 length: 16 residues. Germline CDR1 KGHSH, CDR2 LQKENI. V was cut by 0 bases and J by 0 bases, with 11 bases left in between. CDR3 in amino acids: CASSPPAGVMNTEAFF. The DNA of the CDR3 is TGTGCCAGCTCACCACCGGCGGGGGTTATGAACACTGAAGCTTTCTTT.

This rearrangement joins TRBV27 to TRBJ2-1, with a tentative D call TRBD1 (6 bases). The V and J ends lost 7 bases and 1 base respectively, with 17 bases between them. The CDR3 runs to 16 residues. Germline CDR1 and CDR2: MNHEY and SMNVEV (reference sequence). In DNA, the CDR3 is TGTGCCAGCACTAGAACAGGGTTAAGGTCCTACAATGAGCAGTTCTTC. It codes for CASTRTGLRSYNEQFF.

The chain combines TRBV11-3 with TRBJ1-5; D is unresolved. Germline lookup yields CDR1 SGHNT and CDR2 YENEEA. The CDR3 extends over 13 amino acids. With 7 bases removed from V and 7 bases from J, the gap between germline ends came to 14 bases. CDR3 loop: CASTFFGVQPQHF. The CDR3 DNA reads as TGTGCCAGCACCTTCTTCGGGGTCCAGCCCCAGCATTTT.

The chain recombines TRBV13 with TRBJ2-3, with D tentatively TRBD1 (6 bases). CDR1 is PRHDT, CDR2 FYEKMQ, per germline (reference sequence). The CDR3 sequence is 16 residues long. The V gene lost 1 base and the J gene lost 3 bases, with 14 bases spanning the gap. CDR3 DNA sequence: TGTGCCAGCAGCTTAGAGGGGGATCTAGGGACAGATACGCAGTATTTT. Protein: CASSLEGDLGTDTQYF.

The V and J genes are TRBV18 and TRBJ1-1; D is perhaps TRBD1 (6 bases). V gave up 2 bases and J gave up 5 bases, with 15 bases separating them. Germline-derived CDR1 and CDR2 are KGHSH and LQKENI. The CDR3 loop spans 15 amino acids. The chain's CDR3 is CASSPFQGPQTEAFF. The DNA for the CDR3 is TGTGCCAGCTCACCATTTCAGGGGCCCCAGACTGAAGCTTTCTTT. Full variable domain (outside the CDR3, taken from reference TRBV18 and TRBJ1-1): NAGVMQNPRHLVRRRGQEARLRCSPMKGHSHVYWYRQLPEEGLKFMVYLQKENIIDESGMPKERFSAEFPKEGPSILRIQQVVRGDSAAYFCASSPFQGPQTEAFFGQGTRLTVV.

This clone appeared once. J is TRBJ2-7 and V is TRBV11-3, with TRBD2 matching 12 bases. In germline, CDR1 is SGHNT, CDR2 YENEEA. V trimming: 5 bases; J trimming: 6 bases; junction bases outside the gene matches: 2. This CDR3 contains 13 residues. The DNA for the CDR3 is TGTGCCAGCAGCCCGGGACTAGCGGGCGAGCAGTACTTC. It translates to CASSPGLAGEQYF.

The CDR3 is CASSYFGQTYGYTF. For the CDR3, the DNA is TGTGCCAGCAGTTACTTCGGACAGACCTATGGCTACACCTTC. This chain links TRBV6-5 with TRBJ1-2; D may be TRBD1 (6 bases). CDR1 MNHEY and CDR2 SVGAGI come from the germline V gene. CDR3 size: 14 residues. V was pared by 1 base and J by 4 bases, with 10 bases between.

The CDR3 DNA reads as TGTGCCAGCAGCCAAGACAGGGCGAACACCGGGGAGCTGTTTTTT. It codes for CASSQDRANTGELFF. This chain links TRBV7-6 with TRBJ2-2; 7 bases are a match to TRBD1. This CDR3 has 15 amino acids. Germline CDR1 is SGHVS and CDR2 is FNYEAQ. The V gene end was trimmed by 5 bases and the J gene end by 0 bases; junction bases not matched to a gene: 3.

This clone was recorded once. Other DNA sequences in this specimen translate into the identical CDR3. The CDR3 region is CASRTSTDTQYF. CDR3 DNA sequence: TGTGCCAGCAGGACTAGCACAGATACGCAGTATTTT. The V and J genes are TRBV6-5 and TRBJ2-3; D call uncertain. The CDR3 covers 12 residues. Germline assignment: CDR1 MNHEY and CDR2 SVGAGI. V shed 6 bases and J shed 0 bases, with 4 bases lying between them.

The V call is TRBV20-1, the J call TRBJ2-7, with 7 bases identical to TRBD2. CDR1 and CDR2 (germline): DFQATT, SNEGSKA (reference sequence). V lost 3 bases and J lost 5; bases outside the gene matches: 1. CDR3 length: 11 amino acids. The DNA of the CDR3 is TGCAGTGCTAGGGGGGGGGACGAGCAGTACTTC. Amino acids: CSARGGDEQYF.

The rearrangement links TRBV12-2 to TRBJ1-1; TRBD1 is the table's D call and was not checked against the DNA. TRBV12-2 is a pseudogene locus. This CDR3 spans 14 amino acids. The CDR3 DNA follows: TGTGCAAGTCGCTCTGGCTGCCTTGCCGCTGAAGCTTTCTTT. This codes for CASRSGCLAAEAFF.

The chain is built from TRBV7-2 and TRBJ2-7; D remains ambiguous. Trimming took off 0 bases at V and 0 bases at J, with 9 bases between the two ends. The CDR3 is 15 residues long. Germline V gene lookup returns CDR1 SGHTA and CDR2 FQGNSA. The CDR3 loop reads CASSLAQAISYEQYF. DNA for the CDR3: TGTGCCAGCAGCTTAGCGCAAGCGATCTCCTACGAGCAGTACTTC. The complete variable domain, with remaining parts taken from reference TRBV7-2 and TRBJ2-7, reads GAGVSQSPSNKVTEKGKDVELRCDPISGHTALYWYRQSLGQGLEFLIYFQGNSAPDKSGLPSDRFSAERTGGSVSTLTIQRTQQEDSAVYLCASSLAQAISYEQYFGPGTRLTVT.